This T cell receptor beta chain was recovered during a study of control samples from healthy donors and cancer patients. CDR3 length: 15 residues. V lost 4 bases to trimming and J lost 5 bases; unmatched junction nucleotides: 7. CDR1 and CDR2 from the germline V gene are SEHNR and FQNEAQ (reference sequence). Libraries were prepared by immunoSEQ multiplex PCR; TCRdb keeps only in-frame clonotypes and omits some of them. The sample holds fewer than 25,000 clones, roughly 80% seen once. The V gene is TRBV7-9, the J gene TRBJ1-4, with 7 bases identical to TRBD1. Sequenced: PBMCs. This clonotype was obtained from a man at least 80 years old with head and neck cancer. The CDR3 here is CASSSGTDSNEKLFF. The CDR3, as DNA: TGTGCCAGCAGCTCCGGGACAGACTCGAATGAAAAACTGTTTTTT.